This TCR beta chain was recorded in a study of T cells in tuberculosis. TCRdb keeps only in-frame clones here, not all; method: immunoSEQ multiplex PCR. The sample lists 35,000 to 45,000 clones; around 94% were seen once. Only one count was recorded for this clone. J lost 7 bases, V lost 5 bases, and 12 bases had no gene match. Germline values: CDR1 SGHTA, CDR2 FQGNSA. The CDR3 totals 16 residues. The sequenced sample was PBMCs. The TCR originated in a donor aged 10-35 years with latent tuberculosis or without tuberculosis infection. Some clones in this sample may be carry-over from other donors' samples. This chain uses TRBV7-2 with TRBJ2-5, with TRBD1 identical over 11 bases. The CDR3 loop reads CASSIRRTGGGGTQYF. As DNA, the CDR3 is TGTGCCAGCAGCATACGGCGGACAGGGGGCGGCGGGACCCAGTACTTC.